This is a list of T cell receptor beta chains from one sample in a study of T cell clonotyping in hematopoietic cell transplantation. The assay was immunoSEQ multiplex PCR, and TCRdb's table has in-frame clones only and misses some. The sample comprises over 8,000 clones, under 70% of which are singletons, and around 23% rests with the top ten. The material was peripheral blood mononuclear cells, obtained 100 days after allogeneic stem cell transplant. These receptor sequences come from a male patient aged 55 to 70 who had an allogeneic stem cell transplant from an unrelated donor, so the T cells may come from the graft donor. Some clones in this sample may be carry-over from other donors' samples. Both conserved end residues are trimmed from each CDR3. The order of the fields is CDR3 length, V gene, J gene, CDR3 protein.

>13|TRBV30|TRBJ1-2
AVTTSRVISNGYT
>13|TRBV6-5|TRBJ2-7
ASRYNEARPYEQY
>12|TRBV19|TRBJ1-4
ASSGQATNEKLF
>9|TRBV20-1|TRBJ1-1
SASPVPEAF
>10|TRBV5-4|TRBJ1-1
ASSPEGDEAF
>10|TRBV29-1|TRBJ1-2
STYDRDDGYT
>12|TRBV11-2|TRBJ1-1
ASSFLGQGHEAF
>16|TRBV4-2|TRBJ2-1
ASSQEAPGIGSYNEQF
>12|TRBV4-1|TRBJ1-4
ASSPGQGIEKLF
>14|TRBV9|TRBJ2-2
ASSAASGRGYWELF
>12|TRBV10-3|TRBJ1-1
ATFTTGTNTEAF
>15|TRBV27|TRBJ2-3
ASRPGQGRGETDTQY
>13|TRBV7-9|TRBJ1-4
ASSPSDRTNEKLF
>13|TRBV19|TRBJ1-2
ASSIRTATGHGYT
>12|TRBV6-6|TRBJ1-4
ASSYRGGSEKLF
>15|TRBV2|TRBJ2-3
ASSEAYRTSGKDTQY
>11|TRBV7-2|TRBJ1-2
ASSQTANYGYT
>12|TRBV5-4|TRBJ2-3
ASSLGAGTDTQY
>14|TRBV7-7|TRBJ2-3
ASSSSDLTSTDTQY
>13|TRBV11-3|TRBJ2-1
ASSLKRGFYNEQF
>15|TRBV9|TRBJ2-7
ASSRRGTGGPGDEQY
>15|TRBV10-3|TRBJ2-2
AIDDPGQGRGTGELF
>16|TRBV5-6|TRBJ1-5
ASSLEGGAGAYSQPQH
>10|TRBV2|TRBJ1-5
ASKDSNQPQH
>12|TRBV13|-
ASSFRQGQYEQY
>13|TRBV6-5|TRBJ2-3
ASSPLAGITDTQY
>13|TRBV4-2|TRBJ2-3
ASSQALSGTDTQY
>14|TRBV6-5|TRBJ1-4
ASSWDRGLTNEKLF
>13|TRBV5-1|TRBJ1-2
ASREWSGINYGYT
>13|TRBV6-5|TRBJ1-2
ASSYLAIGSYGYT
>13|TRBV2|TRBJ2-7
ASREMETGTHEQY
>12|TRBV11-2|TRBJ1-2
ASSGGTGYYGYT
>14|TRBV6-5|TRBJ2-3
ASSYRRGGGTDTQY
>13|TRBV6-5|TRBJ2-7
ASSSPGRALYEQY
>11|TRBV27|TRBJ1-6
ASSFGHDSPLH
>14|TRBV14|TRBJ2-1
ASSQERGALYNEQF
>12|TRBV6-5|TRBJ1-4
ASSGRDREEKLF
>13|TRBV5-6|TRBJ2-1
ASSFRTGIYNEQF
>13|TRBV6-6|TRBJ1-3
ASSYSTVSGNTIY
>14|TRBV5-1|TRBJ1-3
ASSSGGEVSGNTIY
>15|TRBV6-1|TRBJ1-6
ASSEKVGEGRNSPLH
>12|TRBV2|TRBJ2-7
ASSVGRERNEQY
>13|TRBV9|TRBJ2-1
ASSLFEGSYNEQF
>12|TRBV7-6|TRBJ2-5
ASSLGPSRETQY
>14|TRBV11-1|TRBJ2-1
ASSSGRGSSYNEQF